The T cell receptor beta chain under discussion was sequenced for a study of T cell repertoires in cytomegalovirus infection. Study at large: Selection of CMV epitopes for the study included recently identified HLA-C-restricted and well-studied HLA-B-restricted ones. A matching HLA type, together with CMV infection, was signaled by public TCR beta signatures.

As to this clonotype: Its matching antigen is unknown.

Via MiXCR, TCRdb re-called the reads, giving one row per CDR3 protein. The repertoire holds around 900,000 distinct CDR3 sequences, more than 25% seen once, with around 15% in the top ten. The input for sequencing was cultured CD8+ T cells from PBMCs, taken from culture after CMV antigen stimulation. This clonotype was sampled from a human donor in good health (CMV status not recorded). Some clones in this sample may be carry-over from other donors' samples.

The CDR3 sequence is CASSGWSKGKDGYTF. CDR3 coding DNA: TGTGCCAGCAGTGGATGGTCAAAGGGGAAAGATGGCTACACCTTC. The genes are TRBV25-1 and TRBJ1-2; D perhaps matches TRBD1 (5 bases). Germline V gene data show CDR1 as MGHDK and CDR2 as SYGVNS. This CDR3 contains 15 residues. V dropped 4 bases and J dropped 6 bases, with 18 bases sitting between them.